These 15 T cell receptor beta chains were all obtained from the same sample, sequenced in a study of response to subunit inactivated influenza vaccine. Via MiXCR, TCRdb re-called the RT-PCR reads, giving one row per CDR3 protein. The sample records about 650,000 distinct CDR3 sequences, approximately 14% being singletons. The sequencing here drew on PBMCs from blood, taken 11 to 12 days after vaccination. The source is a man between 45 and 60 years old who received an inactivated influenza vaccine.

This chain connects TRBV28 to TRBJ2-7; D is undetermined. CDR1 is MDHEN and CDR2 is SYDVKM in the germline V gene. V was pared by 4 bases and J by 4 bases, with 8 bases between. The CDR3 runs 12 residues. CDR3 in amino acids: CASSSRVYEQYF. CDR3 in DNA: TGTGCCAGCAGTTCAAGGGTGTACGAGCAGTACTTC.

The chain employs TRBV20-1 and TRBJ2-3; no firm D call. The CDR3 extends over 11 amino acids. With 8 bases removed from V and 9 bases from J, the gap between germline ends came to 15 bases. Germline lookup yields CDR1 DFQATT and CDR2 SNEGSKA (reference sequence). CDR3 DNA: TGCAGTCCACAGAGCGTTGACACGCAGTATTTT. Translating it yields CSPQSVDTQYF.

This clonotype was counted many times. The chain combines TRBV19 with TRBJ2-4; D gene ambiguous. Deletions cut 7 bases from V and 8 bases from J, with 15 bases between. The CDR3 totals 13 residues. In germline, CDR1 is LNHDA, CDR2 SQIVND (reference sequence). The CDR3: CASTPGWTDIQYF. CDR3 bases: TGTGCCAGTACCCCAGGTTGGACGGACATTCAGTACTTC. The full variable domain, with the rest looked up from reference TRBV19 and TRBJ2-4, is DGGITQSPKYLFRKEGQNVTLSCEQNLNHDAMYWYRQDPGQGLRLIYYSQIVNDFQKGDIAEGYSVSREKKESFPLTVTSAQKNPTAFYLCASTPGWTDIQYFGAGTRLSVL.

This clonotype has a handful of counts. The gene calls are TRBV7-6 and TRBJ2-5, with TRBD1 identical over 9 bases. This CDR3 region has 14 residues. Germline V lookup: CDR1 SGHVS, CDR2 FNYEAQ. After removal of 1 base from V and 4 bases from J, the junction contained 1 base not matched to a gene. Written as DNA, the CDR3 is TGTGCCAGCAGCTTAGAGACAGGGGGAGAGACCCAGTACTTC. Residues: CASSLETGGETQYF.

Only a few counts were recorded for this clonotype. The chain couples TRBV12-3 or TRBV12-4 to TRBJ2-3, with TRBD2 matching over 9 bases. After removal of 11 bases from V and 4 bases from J, the junction contained 7 bases not matched to a gene. The CDR3 covers 13 residues. CDR3 region: CAFGTSLADTQYF. In DNA, the CDR3 is TGTGCCTTCGGGACTAGCCTGGCAGATACGCAGTATTTT.

This clonotype was detected a few times. The chain employs TRBV11-2 and TRBJ2-2; TRBD2 agrees at 8 bases. Germline CDR1 reads SGHAT; CDR2 reads FQNNGV. CDR3 size: 16 residues. The V segment lost 5 bases and the J segment 0 bases; nucleotides outside the gene matches: 5. The CDR3 DNA is TGTGCCAGCAGCGAAATAGCGGGGACGAACACCGGGGAGCTGTTTTTT. Amino acids: CASSEIAGTNTGELFF. Drawing the rest from reference TRBV11-2 and TRBJ2-2, the complete variable domain is EAGVAQSPRYKIIEKRQSVAFWCNPISGHATLYWYQQILGQGPKLLIQFQNNGVVDDSQLPKDRFSAERLKGVDSTLKIQPAKLEDSAVYLCASSEIAGTNTGELFFGEGSRLTVL.

This clonotype was counted a few times. This sequence joins TRBV18 and TRBJ2-2; 10 nucleotides line up with TRBD1. V was clipped by 3 bases and J by 6 bases; unmatched bases: 7. CDR1 is KGHSH, CDR2 LQKENI, per germline. The CDR3 is 16 amino acids. DNA of the CDR3: TGTGCCAGCTCACCGAGACAGGGGGCAGGTTCCGGGGAGCTGTTTTTT. Translation gives CASSPRQGAGSGELFF.

The chain combines TRBV12-3 or TRBV12-4 with TRBJ1-2, with D possibly matching TRBD1 (5 bases). This CDR3 comprises 13 residues. Trimming left V 3 bases short and J 6 bases short, with 11 bases between. The CDR3 DNA follows: TGTGCCAGCAGTTTGGCCGGGGGTGATGGCTACACCTTC. It yields the protein CASSLAGGDGYTF.

This clonotype has just a few counts. V is TRBV12-3 or TRBV12-4 and J is TRBJ2-5; the D call may be TRBD1 or TRBD2 (6 bases each). V lost 7 bases and J lost 9, with 18 bases in between. The CDR3 contains 13 residues. CDR3 residues: CASTFPGDLAQYF. The CDR3 DNA reads TGTGCCAGCACCTTCCCAGGGGACTTAGCCCAGTACTTC.

In this sample, this clonotype turned up a few times. The rearrangement joins TRBV29-1 to TRBJ2-1; 12 positions match TRBD2. The V segment lost 5 bases and the J segment 9 bases; nucleotides outside the gene matches: 8. Germline CDR1 is SQVTM and CDR2 is ANQGSEA. There are 14 residues in the CDR3. CDR3 residues: CSVQLAGGIGEQFF. Written as DNA, the CDR3 is TGCAGCGTTCAACTAGCGGGGGGTATAGGTGAGCAGTTCTTC.

This clonotype appeared a few times. This rearrangement joins TRBV29-1 to TRBJ2-6, with D possibly matching TRBD1 (5 bases). V shed 3 bases and J shed 4 bases, with 10 bases lying between them. The germline V gene has CDR1 SQVTM and CDR2 ANQGSEA. The CDR3 is 14 amino acids. The CDR3 reads CSVDVGAGANVLTF. The DNA for the CDR3 is TGCAGCGTTGACGTTGGGGCCGGGGCCAACGTCCTGACTTTC. Supplemented by reference TRBV29-1 and TRBJ2-6, the full variable domain reads SAVISQKPSRDICQRGTSLTIQCQVDSQVTMMFWYRQQPGQSLTLIATANQGSEATYESGFVIDKFPISRPNLTFSTLTVSNMSPEDSSIYLCSVDVGAGANVLTFGAGSRLTVL.

Comment on this clonotype: The germline gene is not matched at one end of the junction; a read error may be the cause. The chain couples TRBV5-5 to TRBJ1-1; D is perhaps TRBD1 (5 bases). CDR1 is SGHKS, CDR2 YYEKEE, per germline (reference sequence). This CDR3 contains 14 residues. CDR3 sequence (DNA): TGTGCCAGCAGCTCGGTCACGGGGCGCACTGAACCTTTCTTT. This codes for CASSSVTGRTEPFF.

This clonotype was seen more than once but under ten times. The chain links TRBV5-1 to TRBJ2-7, with 8 bases fitting TRBD1. This CDR3 region has 14 residues. Losses at the gene ends were 2 bases for V and 6 bases for J; bases not matched to a gene: 7. Germline CDR1 is SGHRS and CDR2 is YFSETQ. Written as DNA, the CDR3 is TGCGCCAGCAGCTTTGGACAGGGCAGAGCCGAGCAGTACTTC. Protein: CASSFGQGRAEQYF.

This clonotype appeared a few times. This chain connects TRBV7-9 to TRBJ2-1; the D is unclear. Germline lookup yields CDR1 SEHNR and CDR2 FQNEAQ (reference sequence). The CDR3 length is 10 residues. V dropped 0 bases and J dropped 9 bases, with 0 bases sitting between them. The CDR3 region is CASSLAEQFF. Here the CDR3 DNA reads TGTGCCAGCAGCTTAGCTGAGCAGTTCTTC.

This clonotype has a handful of counts. The DNA for the CDR3 is TGTGCCAGCAGCTTTAGATGGGATGAGCAGTTCTTC. It translates to CASSFRWDEQFF. The chain couples TRBV11-2 to TRBJ2-1, with D hard to call. Germline V gene lookup returns CDR1 SGHAT and CDR2 FQNNGV. The CDR3 runs 12 residues. The V end lost 3 bases, the J end lost 8 bases, and 8 bases lay between the germline ends.